Only a few counts were recorded for the clone carrying this T cell receptor beta chain. The data belong to a study of blood T cell repertoires in COVID-19. V trimming: 4 bases; J trimming: 5 bases; junction bases outside the gene matches: 5. CDR1 is SGHRS and CDR2 is YFSETQ in the germline V gene. CDR3 length: 14 residues. As handled by the study authors: Reference gene primer amplification yielded estimated nucleated cell counts. TCRdb keeps only in-frame clones here, not all; method: immunoSEQ multiplex PCR. D and trimming come from the DNA, and the V and J calls and clone size come from that table. The table shows about 230,000 clones, with roughly 84% occurring only once.

The clonotype comes from a woman between 40 and 55 years old who had recovered from COVID-19. The sample comprised peripheral blood. The V call is TRBV5-1, the J call TRBJ2-3, with 9 bases aligning to TRBD1. The CDR3 loop reads CASSTGQGGDTQYF. The CDR3 nucleotides are TGCGCCAGCAGCACGGGACAGGGAGGAGATACGCAGTATTTT.